This entry is about one T cell receptor beta chain. Its antigen remains unknown. The entry originates in a study of shared clonotypes between healthy human individuals. Notes on the study in general: Generally, estimated richness proved larger in naive subsets than it did in memory subsets. Clonotype sharing among donors was thought likely to change with sequencing depth.

Generated by immunoSEQ multiplex PCR, the TCRdb table keeps only in-frame clones and is missing some. This sample has 2,100,000 or so clones, with approximately 96% found just once. This CDR3 region has 15 residues. V was shortened by 7 bases and J by 4 bases, with 16 bases between the two germline ends. Germline CDR1 reads SEHNR; CDR2 reads FQNEAQ (reference sequence). Sequences were obtained from naive CD4+ T cells sorted from blood. Sample subset: CD45RA+ positively selected. The source of this sequence is a man between 18 and 29 years old in good health. This chain joins TRBV7-9 and TRBJ2-2; D is possibly TRBD1 or TRBD2 (6 bases each). As DNA, the CDR3 is TGTGCCAGCAAGGGGGGCAGGTTCGGCACCGGGGAGCTGTTTTTT. Its protein product is CASKGGRFGTGELFF.